A single sample gave rise to the 6 T cell receptor beta chains below, sequenced in a study of cytomegalovirus exposure and HLA in healthy donors. The PCR contained 60 Vbeta and 13 Jbeta primers. The protocol was immunoSEQ multiplex PCR, while the TCRdb copy is restricted to in-frame clones and leaves out a portion. The sample data list roughly 62,000 clones. The sample taken for sequencing was PBMCs. Every receptor here comes from a young woman in good health and CMV-seronegative.

The chain employs TRBV4-2 and TRBJ2-7, with 7 bases matching TRBD2. Germline loops: CDR1 LGHNA, CDR2 YNFKEQ. This CDR3 is built from 16 residues. The junction had 10 bases not matched to a gene; V was cut back by 4 bases and J by 1 base. CDR3: CASSPQKAGESYEQYF. In nucleotides, the CDR3 is TGTGCCAGCAGCCCTCAAAAGGCGGGGGAATCCTACGAGCAGTACTTC.

The CDR3 bases are TGTGCCAGCAGCTTACGGGTTGACCAGCCCCAGCATTTT. It is translated as CASSLRVDQPQHF. The chain carries TRBV7-2 and TRBJ1-5; no definite D call. Trimming removed 2 bases at V and 7 bases at J, with 9 bases between. CDR1 and CDR2 (germline): SGHTA, FQGNSA. CDR3 size: 13 residues.

V usage is TRBV6-5 and J usage is TRBJ2-7, with D unclear. Between the trimmed V and J ends, which lost 4 bases and 6 bases, there was a span of 16 bases. Germline V gene lookup returns CDR1 MNHEY and CDR2 SVGAGI. The CDR3 has 14 residues. The CDR3 DNA reads TGTGCCAGCAGTTTCACCAGGAAAGGCCTCGAGCAGTACTTC. Its translation: CASSFTRKGLEQYF.

The genes are TRBV6-5 and TRBJ1-1; D perhaps matches TRBD1 (6 bases). CDR1 and CDR2 (germline): MNHEY, SVGAGI. The CDR3 runs 13 residues. V was trimmed by 5 bases and J by 11 bases, leaving 18 bases between them. CDR3 coding DNA: TGTGCCAGCAGTCCGTACAGGGCCACTGGGGCTTTCTTT. This encodes CASSPYRATGAFF.

The chain is built from TRBV5-1 and TRBJ2-7; 9 bases are shared with TRBD1. There are 14 residues in the CDR3. Trimming took 2 bases from V and 3 from J; bases not matched to a gene: 3. Germline CDR1 and CDR2: SGHRS and YFSETQ. As DNA, the CDR3 is TGCGCCAGCAGCTTACAGGGGGCTAACTACGAGCAGTACTTC. As protein: CASSLQGANYEQYF. The whole variable domain, filled in from reference TRBV5-1 and TRBJ2-7, reads KAGVTQTPRYLIKTRGQQVTLSCSPISGHRSVSWYQQTPGQGLQFLFEYFSETQRNKGNFPGRFSGRQFSNSRSEMNVSTLELGDSALYLCASSLQGANYEQYFGPGTRLTVT.

The J gene is TRBJ2-7, the V gene TRBV30; TRBD2 is a possible D gene (6 bases). This CDR3 has 13 residues. In germline, CDR1 is GTSNPN, CDR2 SVGIG (reference sequence). CDR3 sequence (DNA): TGTGCGGTCCGGACGGGAGTTGGGTACGAGCAGTACTTC. It is translated as CAVRTGVGYEQYF.